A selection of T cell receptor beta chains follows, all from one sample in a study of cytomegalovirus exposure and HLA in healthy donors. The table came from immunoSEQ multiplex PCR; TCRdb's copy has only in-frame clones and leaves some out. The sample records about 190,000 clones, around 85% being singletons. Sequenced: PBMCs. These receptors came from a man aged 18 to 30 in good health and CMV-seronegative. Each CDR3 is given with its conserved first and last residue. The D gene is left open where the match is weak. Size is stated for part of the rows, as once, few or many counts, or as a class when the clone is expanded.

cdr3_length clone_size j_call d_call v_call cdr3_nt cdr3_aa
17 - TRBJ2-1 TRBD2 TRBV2 TGTGCCAGCAGTGAAGGCGATGGGACTAGCAGATACAATGAGCAGTTCTTC CASSEGDGTSRYNEQFF
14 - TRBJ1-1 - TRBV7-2 TGTGCCAGCAGCCCCAGGGCCATGAACACTGAAGCTTTCTTT CASSPRAMNTEAFF
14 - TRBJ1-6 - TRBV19 TGTGCCAGTAGTATGACAGGTTTGAATTCACCCCTCCACTTT CASSMTGLNSPLHF
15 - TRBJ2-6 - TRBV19 TGTGCCAGTAGTATAGGGAGGTCTGGGGCCAACGTCCTGACTTTC CASSIGRSGANVLTF
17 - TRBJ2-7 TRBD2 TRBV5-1 TGCGCCAGCAGCGCACGATCTAGCGGGGGCCCAACCTACGAGCAGTACTTC CASSARSSGGPTYEQYF
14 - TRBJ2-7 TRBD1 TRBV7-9 TGTGCCAGCAGCTTAGTAGGGACAGAGGACGAGCAGTACTTC CASSLVGTEDEQYF
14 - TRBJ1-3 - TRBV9 TGTGCCAGCAGCGTAGCAGGGGCTGGAAACACCATATATTTT CASSVAGAGNTIYF
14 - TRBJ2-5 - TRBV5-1 TGCGCCAGCAGGTCCGGCGGGGAACAAGAGACCCAGTACTTC CASRSGGEQETQYF
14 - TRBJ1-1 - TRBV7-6 TGTGCCAGCAGCTTAGGTTCGGGTTACACTGAAGCTTTCTTT CASSLGSGYTEAFF
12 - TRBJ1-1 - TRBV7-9 TGTACCAGCAGCACTCACCGAGGCGAAGCTTTCTTT CTSSTHRGEAFF
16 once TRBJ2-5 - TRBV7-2 TGTGCCAGCAGCTTAGGGTCCCACGACAGCCAAGAGACCCAGTACTTC CASSLGSHDSQETQYF
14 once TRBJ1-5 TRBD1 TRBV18 TGTGCCAGCTCACCACGCCGGGACAGTAAGCCCCAGCATTTT CASSPRRDSKPQHF
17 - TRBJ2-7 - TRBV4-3 TGCGCCAGCAGCCAAGAATCAGTGGGAGTTCCCTCCTACGAGCAGTACTTC CASSQESVGVPSYEQYF
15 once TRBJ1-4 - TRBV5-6 TGTGCCAGCAGCCCGGGGGGGGGCCGAAATGAAAAACTGTTTTTT CASSPGGGRNEKLFF
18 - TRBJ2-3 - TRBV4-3 TGCGCCAGCAGCCTACGGGCTAGGGGGGGGATTAGCACAGATACGCGGTATTTT CASSLRARGGISTDTRYF
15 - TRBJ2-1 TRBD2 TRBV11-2 TGTGCCAGCAGCTTATACCGGGAGGGCCATAGTGAGCAGTTCTTC CASSLYREGHSEQFF
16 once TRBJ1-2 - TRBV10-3 TGTGCCATCAGTGAGGCGGGGGGCAGAACTAACTATGGCTACACCTTC CAISEAGGRTNYGYTF